This paragraph reports one T cell receptor beta chain. Its antigen remains unidentified. Base qualities are missing; no much larger clone stands one base away. The immunoSEQ assay amplified TCRB CDR3 regions from approximately 1.8 micrograms of genomic DNA, or from all available DNA when less than that amount was available. For multiplex PCR, 60 forward primers for TCR V beta segments and 13 reverse primers for J beta segments were used. Synthetic control templates were spiked into each sample at limiting dilution to estimate reads per starting template. Reads of 87 bp were generated by sequencing on the Illumina HiSeq System. The source study handled its data this way. PCR and sequencing errors were removed by a nearest neighbor algorithm that merged closely related sequences. TCR overlap was measured as the percentage of unique tumor TCR beta sequences also present in the same patient's peripheral blood. This immuneACCESS table, as held by TCRdb, lists in-frame sequences with V and J called but not all clones. Of the missing ones, under half trace to an unresolved V gene in checked studies; the others have no known cause. The DNA gave D and trimming, while V, J and clone size come from that table. Recorded for this sample are under 70,000 clones; 82% of them occurred a single time. The ten largest clones represent 9.2% of the sample.

This record belongs to a study of glioma-infiltrating T cells after dendritic cell vaccination (dated by TCRdb to 2016 to 2018). Background for the entire study: A cohort of roughly 15 glioblastoma patients from Phase I and II dendritic cell vaccination trials was included, of whom 9 were newly diagnosed and 6 had recurrent disease. Patients received three intradermal dendritic cell vaccine injections at biweekly intervals in the arm below the axilla. In glioblastoma patients vaccinated with dendritic cells, deep sequencing of TCR beta CDR3 regions served to measure tumor-infiltrating lymphocyte content and to compare repertoires between tumor and blood. Autologous tumor lysate-pulsed dendritic cell vaccination was administered to the patients between the early 2000s and the early 2010s. The vaccine was prepared from monocyte-derived dendritic cells that were cultured for about 7 days with IL-4 and GM-CSF and then pulsed overnight with autologous tumor lysate. Survival after dendritic cell vaccination was correlated with TCR sequencing metrics, including TIL content and tumor-blood repertoire overlap.

Patients were selected on the basis of adequate residual fresh-frozen tumor tissue and more than two years of available survival data. None of the glioblastoma patients carried an isocitrate dehydrogenase mutation, although molecular status otherwise varied. PBMC were collected before vaccination, two weeks after the third vaccination, and at tumor progression when it occurred. Genomic DNA was extracted with the Qiagen DNeasy Blood extraction Kit. Taken from the germline V gene, the CDR1 and CDR2 loops are ENHRY and SYGVKD. Taken from cysteine to phenylalanine, the CDR3 has 14 residues. Only CDR3 DNA remains: 42 bases, in frame from the first base. V and J lose 0 bases and 8 bases, and a span of 10 bases separates them. The paper's findings and limits, for the study overall: The TCR overlap response model with three groups was called speculative and said to need prospective validation. No direct relationship between TCR clonality and survival was found, suggesting that a diverse polyclonal response may matter. After dendritic cell vaccination, a higher estimated pretreatment TIL content predicted longer time to progression and overall survival. The cohort was small and heterogeneous, only a few patients had full blood and tumor sets, and even fewer had initial-recurrent tumor pairs.

The rearrangement joined TRBV10-3 to TRBJ1-4; a weak D assignment points to TRBD1 (6 bases agree). This TCR came from a human donor with glioblastoma. The source was blood, collected before dendritic cell vaccination. The CDR3 region reads CAISESTGGEKLFF. In nucleotide form, the sequence is TGTGCCATCAGTGAGTCGACAGGCGGCGAAAAACTGTTTTTT.